Following are 5 T cell receptor beta chains from one sample sequenced in a study of somatic mutations in cytotoxic T cells in rheumatoid arthritis. TCRdb's table, derived via immunoSEQ multiplex PCR, lists solely in-frame clones and lacks some. The table has approximately 30,000 clones, about 81% seen once. Material for sequencing was CD8+ T cells sorted from blood. All receptors come from a man over 45 in good health.

The rearrangement uses TRBV7-9 and TRBJ2-5; D gene uncertain. CDR3 length: 15 amino acids. The V gene lost 5 bases and the J gene lost 5 bases, with 18 bases spanning the gap. CDR1 is SEHNR, CDR2 FQNEAQ, per germline (reference sequence). CDR3 DNA: TGTGCCAGCAGCCCCCGTCAGCAAGGAGAGGAGACCCAGTACTTC. This encodes CASSPRQQGEETQYF.

The genes are TRBV11-2 and TRBJ2-1, with 8 bases identical to TRBD2. The CDR3 totals 17 residues. Unmatched junction bases numbered 11, after V lost 3 bases and J lost 4 bases. Germline CDR1 is SGHAT and CDR2 is FQNNGV. CDR3 loop: CASSLSSGPTRYNEQFF. The CDR3 nucleotides read TGTGCCAGCAGCTTGTCTAGCGGGCCAACCCGATACAATGAGCAGTTCTTC.

The rearrangement joins TRBV7-9 to TRBJ2-1; no definite D call. The CDR3 length is 15 residues. Between the trimmed V and J ends, which lost 1 base and 4 bases, there was a span of 11 bases. CDR1 is SEHNR, CDR2 FQNEAQ, per germline (reference sequence). This CDR3 reads CASSLVGEEYNEQFF. The DNA of the CDR3 is TGTGCCAGCAGCTTAGTCGGAGAGGAGTACAATGAGCAGTTCTTC.

This clone was seen only a few times. The V and J genes are TRBV23-1 and TRBJ2-7; 8 bases align to TRBD1. TRBV23-1 is marked as an open reading frame, function uncertain. With 0 bases clipped from V and 5 bases from J, the junction kept 9 bases outside the gene matches. CDR3 size: 16 residues. Here the CDR3 reads CASSQSPLDRAHEQYF. The CDR3 DNA is TGCGCCAGCAGTCAATCTCCCTTGGACAGGGCCCACGAGCAGTACTTC.

The J gene is TRBJ2-1, the V gene TRBV6-6; D assignment may be TRBD1 or TRBD2 (5 bases each). V was cut by 7 bases and J by 8 bases, with 18 bases left in between. Germline loops: CDR1 MNHNY, CDR2 SVGAGI (reference sequence). The CDR3 extends over 14 amino acids. The DNA of the CDR3 is TGTGCCAGCACATACAGGACCCCCGGGGATGAGCAGTTCTTC. This sequence encodes CASTYRTPGDEQFF.